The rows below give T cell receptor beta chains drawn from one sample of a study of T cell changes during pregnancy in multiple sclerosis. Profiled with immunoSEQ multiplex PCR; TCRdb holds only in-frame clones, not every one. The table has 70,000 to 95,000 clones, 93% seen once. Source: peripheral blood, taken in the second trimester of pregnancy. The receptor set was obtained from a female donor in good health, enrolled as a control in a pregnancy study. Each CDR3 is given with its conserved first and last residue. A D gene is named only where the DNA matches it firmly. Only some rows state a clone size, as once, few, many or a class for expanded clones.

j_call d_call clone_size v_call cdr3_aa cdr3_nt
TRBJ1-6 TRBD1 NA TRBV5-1 CASSSGGTGLMGNSPLHF TGCGCCAGCAGCTCAGGCGGGACAGGGCTGATGGGGAATTCACCCCTCCACTTT
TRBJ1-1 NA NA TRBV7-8 CASSFQDLSEAFF TGTGCCAGCAGCTTCCAGGATTTAAGCGAAGCTTTCTTT
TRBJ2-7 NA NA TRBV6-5 CASRMESTYEQYF TGTGCCAGCCGAATGGAGAGTACCTACGAGCAGTACTTC
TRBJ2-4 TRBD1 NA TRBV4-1 CASSPRTGTILAKNIQYF TGCGCCAGCAGCCCCCGGACAGGCACAATACTAGCCAAAAACATTCAGTACTTC
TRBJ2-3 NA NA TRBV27 CASSFTELASDTQYF TGTGCCAGCAGTTTCACAGAACTCGCCTCAGATACGCAGTATTTT
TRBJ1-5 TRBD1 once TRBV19 CASTPGQGPGQPQHF TGTGCCAGTACACCGGGACAGGGACCGGGCCAGCCCCAGCATTTT
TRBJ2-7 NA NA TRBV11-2 CASSLVRGFSYEQYF TGTGCCAGCAGCTTAGTGCGAGGTTTCTCCTACGAGCAGTACTTC
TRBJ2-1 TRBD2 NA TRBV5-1 CASSLLAGLNNEQFF TGCGCCAGCAGCCTACTAGCGGGGCTTAACAATGAGCAGTTCTTC
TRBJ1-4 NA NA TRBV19 CASKGVATNEKLFF TGTGCCAGTAAGGGGGTTGCAACTAATGAAAAACTGTTTTTT
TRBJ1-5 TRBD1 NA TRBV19 CASSGTGGNQPQHF TGTGCCAGTAGTGGGACAGGGGGGAATCAGCCCCAGCATTTT
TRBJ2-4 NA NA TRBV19 CASSIFSGFSKNIQYF TGTGCCAGTAGTATTTTTTCGGGGTTTTCCAAAAACATTCAGTACTTC
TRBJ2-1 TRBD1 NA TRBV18 CASSLDRALSYNEQFF TGTGCCAGCTCTCTAGACAGGGCCTTGTCCTACAATGAGCAGTTCTTC
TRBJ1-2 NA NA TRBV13 CASSSITGGYGYTF TGTGCCAGCAGCTCGATTACGGGAGGCTATGGCTACACCTTC
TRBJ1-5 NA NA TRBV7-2 CASSFSMGAPSNQPQHF TGTGCCAGCAGCTTCTCTATGGGGGCGCCTAGCAATCAGCCCCAGCATTTT
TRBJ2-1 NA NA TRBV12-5 CASGPGGRTNEQFF TGTGCTAGTGGCCCGGGGGGCCGAACCAATGAGCAGTTCTTC
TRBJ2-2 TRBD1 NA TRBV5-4 CASSEDRGRFISGELFF TGTGCCAGCAGCGAAGACAGGGGTCGGTTTATTTCCGGGGAGCTGTTTTTT
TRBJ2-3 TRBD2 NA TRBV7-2 CASSLAGGRTDTQYF TGTGCCAGCAGCCTAGCGGGGGGGCGCACAGATACGCAGTATTTT
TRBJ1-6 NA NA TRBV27 CASSLGGKSGSPLHF TGTGCCAGCAGTTTGGGGGGTAAATCAGGTTCACCCCTCCACTTT
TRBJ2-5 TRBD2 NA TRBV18 CASSLSGVRAQYF TGTGCCAGCTCACTGAGCGGGGTGAGGGCCCAGTACTTC
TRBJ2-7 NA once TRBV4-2 CASSQDRRTDLTYEQYF TGTGCCAGCAGCCAAGATAGGAGGACAGATTTAACCTACGAGCAGTACTTC
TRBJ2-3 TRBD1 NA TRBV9 CASSGRTGVVPDTQYF TGTGCCAGCAGCGGGCGTACAGGGGTCGTTCCAGATACGCAGTATTTT
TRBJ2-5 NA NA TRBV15 CATSRDSAGETQYF TGTGCCACCAGCAGGGACAGTGCCGGGGAGACCCAGTACTTC
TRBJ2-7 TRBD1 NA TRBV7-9 CASSLGGQGYEQYF TGTGCCAGCAGCTTAGGGGGACAGGGATACGAGCAGTACTTC
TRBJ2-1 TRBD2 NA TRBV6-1 CASSGVLGGAIDGGEQFF TGTGCCAGCAGTGGGGTTTTGGGAGGGGCTATCGACGGAGGTGAGCAGTTCTTC
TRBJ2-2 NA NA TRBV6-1 CASTASTGELFF TGTGCCAGCACCGCCAGCACCGGGGAGCTGTTTTTT
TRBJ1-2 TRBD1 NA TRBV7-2 CASSLPEDRPGYYGYTF TGTGCCAGCAGCTTACCGGAGGACAGGCCGGGCTACTATGGCTACACCTTC
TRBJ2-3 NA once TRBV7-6 CASSLGQVSTDTQYF TGTGCCAGCAGCTTAGGACAGGTCTCCACAGATACGCAGTATTTT
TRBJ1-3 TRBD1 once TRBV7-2 CASSYRGGPPGNTIYF TGTGCCAGCAGCTACAGGGGGGGCCCCCCTGGAAACACCATATATTTT
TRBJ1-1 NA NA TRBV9 CASSPSGGEAFF TGTGCCAGCAGCCCGTCCGGGGGGGAAGCTTTCTTT
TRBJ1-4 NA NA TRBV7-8 CASSLRRGLGEKLFF TGTGCCAGCAGCTTACGGAGGGGTTTAGGAGAAAAACTGTTTTTT
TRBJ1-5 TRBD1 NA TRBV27 CASSSRTGDQPQHF TGTGCCAGCAGTTCCCGGACAGGGGATCAGCCCCAGCATTTT
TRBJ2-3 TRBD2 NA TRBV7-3 CASSASSGGGTDTQYF TGTGCCAGCAGCGCATCTAGCGGGGGGGGCACAGATACGCAGTATTTT
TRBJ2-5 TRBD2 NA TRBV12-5 CASGSGGGQETQYF TGTGCTAGTGGTTCGGGCGGGGGTCAAGAGACCCAGTACTTC
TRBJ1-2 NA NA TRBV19 CASSPGFTYGYTF TGTGCCAGTAGTCCAGGGTTCACCTATGGCTACACCTTC
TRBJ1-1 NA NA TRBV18 CASSPKTGVNTEAFF TGTGCCAGCTCACCGAAAACAGGCGTAAACACTGAAGCTTTCTTT
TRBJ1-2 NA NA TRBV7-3 CASSFSGGADGYTF TGTGCCAGCAGCTTTTCAGGTGGGGCCGATGGCTACACCTTC
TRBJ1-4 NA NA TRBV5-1 CASSLVGGEKLFF TGCGCCAGCAGCTTGGTTGGAGGAGAAAAACTGTTTTTT
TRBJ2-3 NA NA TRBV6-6 CASSLVRGLTDTQYF TGTGCCAGCAGTTTGGTAAGGGGTCTCACAGATACGCAGTATTTT
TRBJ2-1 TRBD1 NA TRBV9 CASSPGQDRTEQFF TGTGCCAGCAGTCCGGGACAGGACAGGACTGAGCAGTTCTTC